The 2 T cell receptor beta chains presented below share a single source sample, sequenced in a study of T cell responses to AZD1222 COVID-19 vaccine. Profiling relied on immunoSEQ multiplex PCR, and the TCRdb table lists in-frame clones only, not all of them. The table includes some 66,000 clones, over 75% detected once. Sequenced here: peripheral blood, sampled on day 0 of AZD1222 vaccination. All receptors come from an adult in good health.

This clone was counted once. The chain employs TRBV7-2 and TRBJ2-1; TRBD2 is a possible D gene (7 bases). V lost 2 bases to trimming and J lost 4 bases, with 15 bases between them. The CDR3 totals 16 residues. Germline-derived CDR1 and CDR2 are SGHTA and FQGNSA. CDR3 nucleotide sequence: TGTGCCAGCAGCTTAACACGGGGGGCGGGTTACAATGAGCAGTTCTTC. Amino acid sequence: CASSLTRGAGYNEQFF.

The genes are TRBV25-1 and TRBJ1-2; 9 bases fit TRBD1. This CDR3 comprises 15 residues. Germline-derived CDR1 and CDR2 are MGHDK and SYGVNS. After removal of 4 bases from V and 2 bases from J, the junction contained 5 bases not matched to a gene. The CDR3 protein is CASSGYRGPNYGYTF. CDR3 DNA: TGTGCCAGCAGTGGCTACAGGGGGCCAAACTATGGCTACACCTTC.